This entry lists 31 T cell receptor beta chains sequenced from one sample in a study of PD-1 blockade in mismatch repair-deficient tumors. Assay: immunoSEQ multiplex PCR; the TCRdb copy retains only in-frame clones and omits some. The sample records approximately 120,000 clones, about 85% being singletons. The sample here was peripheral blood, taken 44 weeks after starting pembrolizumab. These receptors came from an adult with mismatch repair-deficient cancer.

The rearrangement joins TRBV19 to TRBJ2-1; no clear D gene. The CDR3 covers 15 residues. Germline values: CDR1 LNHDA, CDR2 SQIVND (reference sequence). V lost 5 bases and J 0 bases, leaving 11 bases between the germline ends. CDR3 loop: CASSHGRSSYNEQFF. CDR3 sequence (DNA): TGTGCCAGTAGTCATGGGCGAAGCTCCTACAATGAGCAGTTCTTC.

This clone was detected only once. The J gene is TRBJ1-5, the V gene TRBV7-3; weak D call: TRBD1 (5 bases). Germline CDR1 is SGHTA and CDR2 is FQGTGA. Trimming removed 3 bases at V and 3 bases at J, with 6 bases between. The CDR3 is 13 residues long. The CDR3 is CASSLGPNQPQHF. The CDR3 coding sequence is TGTGCCAGCAGCTTGGGGCCCAATCAGCCCCAGCATTTT.

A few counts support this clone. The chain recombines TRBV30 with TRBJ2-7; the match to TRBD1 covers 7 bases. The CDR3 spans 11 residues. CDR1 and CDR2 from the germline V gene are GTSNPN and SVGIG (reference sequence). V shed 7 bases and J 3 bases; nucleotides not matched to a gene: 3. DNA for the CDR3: TGTGCCTTGGACAGGAACTACGAGCAGTACTTC. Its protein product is CALDRNYEQYF.

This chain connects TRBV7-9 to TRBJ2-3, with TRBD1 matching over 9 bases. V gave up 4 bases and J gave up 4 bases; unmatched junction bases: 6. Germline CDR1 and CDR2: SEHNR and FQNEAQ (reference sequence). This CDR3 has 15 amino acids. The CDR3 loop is CASSSRDRASDTQYF. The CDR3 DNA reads TGTGCCAGCAGCTCCCGGGACAGGGCATCAGATACGCAGTATTTT.

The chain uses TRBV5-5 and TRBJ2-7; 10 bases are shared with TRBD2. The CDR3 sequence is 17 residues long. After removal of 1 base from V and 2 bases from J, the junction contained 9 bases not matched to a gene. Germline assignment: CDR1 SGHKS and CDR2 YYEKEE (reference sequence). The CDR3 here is CASSLRTGLAGAYEQYF. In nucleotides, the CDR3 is TGTGCCAGCAGCTTGAGAACCGGGCTAGCGGGAGCCTACGAGCAGTACTTC.

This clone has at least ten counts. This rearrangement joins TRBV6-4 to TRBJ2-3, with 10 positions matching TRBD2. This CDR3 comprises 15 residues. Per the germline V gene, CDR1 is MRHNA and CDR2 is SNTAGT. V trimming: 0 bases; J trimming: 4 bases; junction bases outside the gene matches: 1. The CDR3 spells CASSDSAGGPDTQYF. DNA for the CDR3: TGTGCCAGCAGTGACTCAGCGGGAGGGCCAGATACGCAGTATTTT.

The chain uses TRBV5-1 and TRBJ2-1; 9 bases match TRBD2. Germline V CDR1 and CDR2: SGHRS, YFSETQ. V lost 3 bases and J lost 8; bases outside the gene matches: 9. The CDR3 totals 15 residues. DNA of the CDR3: TGCGCCAGCAGCTCGCGGGAGGGCCCAGCGGATGAGCAGTTCTTC. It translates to CASSSREGPADEQFF. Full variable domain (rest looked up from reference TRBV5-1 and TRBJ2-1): KAGVTQTPRYLIKTRGQQVTLSCSPISGHRSVSWYQQTPGQGLQFLFEYFSETQRNKGNFPGRFSGRQFSNSRSEMNVSTLELGDSALYLCASSSREGPADEQFFGPGTRLTVL.

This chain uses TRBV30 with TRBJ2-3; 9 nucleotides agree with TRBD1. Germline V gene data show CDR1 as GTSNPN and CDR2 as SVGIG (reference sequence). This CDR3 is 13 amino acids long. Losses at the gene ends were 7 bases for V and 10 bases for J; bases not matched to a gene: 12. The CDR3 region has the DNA TGTGCCTCCTTATGGGGACAGGGTAGCGCGCAGTATTTT. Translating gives CASLWGQGSAQYF.

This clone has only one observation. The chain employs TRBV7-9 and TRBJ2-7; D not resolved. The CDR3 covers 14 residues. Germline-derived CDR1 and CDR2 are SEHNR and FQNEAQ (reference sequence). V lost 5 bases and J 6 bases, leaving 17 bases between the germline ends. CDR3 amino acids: CASSLYRWTGEQYF. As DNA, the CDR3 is TGTGCCAGCAGCCTGTACCGCTGGACGGGCGAGCAGTACTTC.

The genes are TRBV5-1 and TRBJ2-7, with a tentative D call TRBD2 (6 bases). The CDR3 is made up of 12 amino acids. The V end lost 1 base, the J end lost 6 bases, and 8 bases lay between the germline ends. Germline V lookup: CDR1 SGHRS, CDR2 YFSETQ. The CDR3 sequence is CASSLQGGEQYF. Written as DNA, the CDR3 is TGCGCCAGCAGCTTGCAGGGAGGCGAGCAGTACTTC.

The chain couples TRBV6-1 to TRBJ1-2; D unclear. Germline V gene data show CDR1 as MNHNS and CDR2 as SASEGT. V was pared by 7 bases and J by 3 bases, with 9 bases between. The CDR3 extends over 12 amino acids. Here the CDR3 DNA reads TGTGCCAGCATCCAGGACGACTATGGCTACACCTTC. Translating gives CASIQDDYGYTF.

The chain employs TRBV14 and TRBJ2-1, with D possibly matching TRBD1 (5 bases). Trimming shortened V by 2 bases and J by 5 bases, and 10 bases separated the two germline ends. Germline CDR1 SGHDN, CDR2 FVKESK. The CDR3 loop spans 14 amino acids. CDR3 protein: CASSQLGADNEQFF. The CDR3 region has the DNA TGTGCCAGCAGCCAATTAGGGGCCGACAATGAGCAGTTCTTC.

CDR3 loop: CASGLGPGRESSYEQYF. DNA for the CDR3: TGTGCTAGTGGTTTGGGCCCGGGGCGGGAGAGCTCCTACGAGCAGTACTTC. The chain links TRBV12-5 to TRBJ2-7; 7 nucleotides line up with TRBD2. This CDR3 has 17 amino acids. Germline assignment: CDR1 LGHNT and CDR2 FRNRAP. Germline trimming cut 1 base from V and 0 bases from J; bases unmatched to any gene: 9. The variable domain in full, completed from reference TRBV12-5 and TRBJ2-7, reads DARVTQTPRHKVTEMGQEVTMRCQPILGHNTVFWYRQTMMQGLELLAYFRNRAPLDDSGMPKDRFSAEMPDATLATLKIQPSEPRDSAVYFCASGLGPGRESSYEQYFGPGTRLTVT.

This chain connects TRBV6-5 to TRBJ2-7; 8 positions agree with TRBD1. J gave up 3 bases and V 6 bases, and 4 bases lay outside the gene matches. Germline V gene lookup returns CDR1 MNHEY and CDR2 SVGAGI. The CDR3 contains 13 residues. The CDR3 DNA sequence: TGTGCCAGCAGCAGGGGGCCCATCTACGAGCAGTACTTC. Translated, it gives CASSRGPIYEQYF.

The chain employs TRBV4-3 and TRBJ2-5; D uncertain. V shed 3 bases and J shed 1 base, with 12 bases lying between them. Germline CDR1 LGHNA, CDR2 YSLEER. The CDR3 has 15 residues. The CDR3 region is CASSQTPRAQETQYF. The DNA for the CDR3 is TGCGCCAGCAGCCAGACCCCGCGCGCCCAAGAGACCCAGTACTTC.

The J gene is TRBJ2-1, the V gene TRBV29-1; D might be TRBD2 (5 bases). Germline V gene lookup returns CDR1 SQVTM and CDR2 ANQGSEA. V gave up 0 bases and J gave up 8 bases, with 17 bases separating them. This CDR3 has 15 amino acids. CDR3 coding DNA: TGCAGCGTTGAAGAGAGGGTGATTCGAGGGCATGAGCAGTTCTTC. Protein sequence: CSVEERVIRGHEQFF.

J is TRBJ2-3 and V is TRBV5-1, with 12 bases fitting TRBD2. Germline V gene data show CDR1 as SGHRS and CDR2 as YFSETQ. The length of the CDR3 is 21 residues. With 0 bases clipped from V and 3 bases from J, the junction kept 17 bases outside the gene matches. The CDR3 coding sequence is TGCGCCAGCAGCTTGGTTGGTCGACTAGCGGGAGTTCAGGGGACGACAGATACGCAGTATTTT. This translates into CASSLVGRLAGVQGTTDTQYF.

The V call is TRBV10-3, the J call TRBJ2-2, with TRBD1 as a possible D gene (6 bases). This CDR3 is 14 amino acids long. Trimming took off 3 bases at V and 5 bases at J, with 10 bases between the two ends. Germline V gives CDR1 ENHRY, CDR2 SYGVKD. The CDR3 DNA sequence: TGTGCCATCAGTGACTCACAGGGTACCGGGGAGCTGTTTTTT. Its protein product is CAISDSQGTGELFF.

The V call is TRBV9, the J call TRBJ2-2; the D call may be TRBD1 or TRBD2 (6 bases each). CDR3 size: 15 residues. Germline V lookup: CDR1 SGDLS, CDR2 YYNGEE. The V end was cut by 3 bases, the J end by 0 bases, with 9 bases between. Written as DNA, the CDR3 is TGTGCCAGCAGCGAGGGGGGATCGAACACCGGGGAGCTGTTTTTT. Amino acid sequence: CASSEGGSNTGELFF.

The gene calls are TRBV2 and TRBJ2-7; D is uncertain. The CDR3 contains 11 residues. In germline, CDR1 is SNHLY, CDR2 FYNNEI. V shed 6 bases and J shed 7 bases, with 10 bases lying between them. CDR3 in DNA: TGTGCCAGCAGAGAGCAGTGGGAGCAGTACTTC. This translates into CASREQWEQYF. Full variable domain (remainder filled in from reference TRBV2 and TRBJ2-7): EPEVTQTPSHQVTQMGQEVILRCVPISNHLYFYWYRQILGQKVEFLVSFYNNEISEKSEIFDDQFSVERPDGSNFTLKIRSTKLEDSAMYFCASREQWEQYFGPGTRLTVT.

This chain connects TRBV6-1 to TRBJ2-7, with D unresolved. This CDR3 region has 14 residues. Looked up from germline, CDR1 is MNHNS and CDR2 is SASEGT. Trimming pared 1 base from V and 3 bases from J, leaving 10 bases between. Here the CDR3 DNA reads TGTGCCAGCAGTGAAGTGCTGGATAACTACGAGCAGTACTTC. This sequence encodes CASSEVLDNYEQYF.

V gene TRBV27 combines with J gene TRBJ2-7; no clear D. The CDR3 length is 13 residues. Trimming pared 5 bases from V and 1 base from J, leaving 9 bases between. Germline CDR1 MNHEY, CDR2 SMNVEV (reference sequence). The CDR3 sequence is CASSQTESYEQYF. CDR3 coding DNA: TGTGCCAGCAGTCAAACAGAGTCCTACGAGCAGTACTTC.

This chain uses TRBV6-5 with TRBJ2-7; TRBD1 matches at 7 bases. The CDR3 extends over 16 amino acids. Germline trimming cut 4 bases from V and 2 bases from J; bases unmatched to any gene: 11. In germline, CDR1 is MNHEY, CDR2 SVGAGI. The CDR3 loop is CASSWRTGTEAYEQYF. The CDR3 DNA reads TGTGCCAGCAGTTGGCGGACCGGGACAGAGGCCTACGAGCAGTACTTC.

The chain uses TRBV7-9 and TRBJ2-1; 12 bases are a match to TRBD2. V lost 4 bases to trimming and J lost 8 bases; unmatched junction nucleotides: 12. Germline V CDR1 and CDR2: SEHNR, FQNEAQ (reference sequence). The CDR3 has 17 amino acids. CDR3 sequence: CASSSKLAGGVSHEQFF. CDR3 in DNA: TGTGCCAGCAGCTCCAAACTAGCGGGAGGAGTAAGTCATGAGCAGTTCTTC.

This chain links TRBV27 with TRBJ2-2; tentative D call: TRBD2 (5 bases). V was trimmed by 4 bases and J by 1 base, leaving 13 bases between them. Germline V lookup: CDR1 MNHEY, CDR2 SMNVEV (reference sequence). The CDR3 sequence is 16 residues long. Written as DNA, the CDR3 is TGTGCCAGCAGTTCCCAACTTAGCGTGAACACCGGGGAGCTGTTTTTT. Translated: CASSSQLSVNTGELFF.

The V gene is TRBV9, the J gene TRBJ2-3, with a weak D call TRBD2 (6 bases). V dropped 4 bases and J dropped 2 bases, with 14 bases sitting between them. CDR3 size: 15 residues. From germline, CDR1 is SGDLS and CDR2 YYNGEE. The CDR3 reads CASSTSGTDTDTQYF. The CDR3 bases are TGTGCCAGCAGCACCTCCGGGACTGACACAGATACGCAGTATTTT.

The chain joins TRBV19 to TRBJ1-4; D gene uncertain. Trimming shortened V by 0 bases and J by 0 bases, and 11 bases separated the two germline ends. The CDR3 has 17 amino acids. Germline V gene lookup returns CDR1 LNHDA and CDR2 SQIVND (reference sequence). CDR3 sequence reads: CASSIEGRSATNEKLFF. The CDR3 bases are TGTGCCAGTAGTATAGAGGGCAGATCCGCAACTAATGAAAAACTGTTTTTT.

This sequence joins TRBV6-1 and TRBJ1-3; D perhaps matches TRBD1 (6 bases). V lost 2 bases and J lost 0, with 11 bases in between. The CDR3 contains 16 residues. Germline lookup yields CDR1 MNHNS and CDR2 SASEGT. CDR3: CASSEWAGDSGNTIYF. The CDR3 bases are TGTGCCAGCAGTGAATGGGCAGGGGACTCTGGAAACACCATATATTTT.

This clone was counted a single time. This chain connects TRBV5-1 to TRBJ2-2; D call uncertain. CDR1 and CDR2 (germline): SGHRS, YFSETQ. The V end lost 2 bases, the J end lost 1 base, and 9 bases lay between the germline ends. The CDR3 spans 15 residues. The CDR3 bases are TGCGCCAGCAGCTTCGCTAACCTGAACACCGGGGAGCTGTTTTTT. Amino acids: CASSFANLNTGELFF.

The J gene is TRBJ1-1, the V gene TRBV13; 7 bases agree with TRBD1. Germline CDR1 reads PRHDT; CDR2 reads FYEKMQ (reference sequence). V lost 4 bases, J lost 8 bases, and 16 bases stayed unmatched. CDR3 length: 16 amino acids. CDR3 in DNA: TGTGCCAGCAGCTCAGTATCCGGGACAGAAGAACACGAAGCTTTCTTT. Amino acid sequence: CASSSVSGTEEHEAFF.

CDR3 sequence reads: CASSSPGGSGRGSYEQYF. The CDR3 DNA reads as TGTGCCAGCAGCTCCCCCGGGGGTAGCGGGAGAGGGTCCTACGAGCAGTACTTC. This sequence joins TRBV5-4 and TRBJ2-7; the match to TRBD2 covers 9 bases. The CDR3 runs 18 residues. Germline CDR1 SGHNT, CDR2 YYREEE (reference sequence). V gave up 3 bases and J gave up 1 base; unmatched junction bases: 14.